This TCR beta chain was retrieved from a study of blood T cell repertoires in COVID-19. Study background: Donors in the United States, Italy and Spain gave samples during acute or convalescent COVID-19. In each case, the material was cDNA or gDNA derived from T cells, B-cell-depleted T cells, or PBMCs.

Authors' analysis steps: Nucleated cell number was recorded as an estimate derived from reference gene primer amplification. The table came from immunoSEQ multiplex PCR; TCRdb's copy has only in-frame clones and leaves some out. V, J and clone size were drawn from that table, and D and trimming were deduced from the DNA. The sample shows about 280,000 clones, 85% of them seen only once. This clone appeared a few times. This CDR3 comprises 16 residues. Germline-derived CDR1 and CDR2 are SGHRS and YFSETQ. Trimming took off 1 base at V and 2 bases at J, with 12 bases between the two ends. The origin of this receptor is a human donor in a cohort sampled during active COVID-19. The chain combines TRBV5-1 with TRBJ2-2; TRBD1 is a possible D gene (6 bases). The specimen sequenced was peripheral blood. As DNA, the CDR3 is TGCGCCAGCAGCTTGTTGGCAGGGGACAACACCGGGGAGCTGTTTTTT. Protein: CASSLLAGDNTGELFF.